This T cell receptor (beta chain) was identified in a study of blood T cells in healthy people across ages. Broader study findings: Nothing was known about donor CMV status, and this possibly confounded expanded clonotype changes.

Germline lookup yields CDR1 SGHTA and CDR2 FQGNSA. This CDR3 contains 15 residues. V lost 3 bases and J lost 6, with 12 bases in between. This clonotype showed up just a few times. What it binds is unknown. Donor samples were obtained from healthy Caucasian individuals from Russia, aged roughly 6 to 95. A J-beta primer mix and a sample-barcoded 5' primer were used in a second PCR of roughly 7 to 12 cycles. Through a template-switch adaptor with 12 random nucleotides, each cDNA molecule received a tag. TCRdb re-analysed the 5' RACE reads in MiXCR, keeping a single row per CDR3 protein. The sample yields about 1,400,000 distinct CDR3 sequences, around two fifths seen once.

Sequencing used blood. The TCR originated in a woman aged 18 to 35 in good health. The genes are TRBV7-2 and TRBJ1-6, with a possible D match to TRBD1 (5 bases). The CDR3 loop is CASSLGVRGNSPLHF. DNA of the CDR3: TGTGCCAGCAGCTTGGGGGTCCGGGGTAATTCACCCCTCCACTTT.